Given below is one TCR beta chain in context. Described treatment: 15 to 20 received Ad26.COV2.S at low or high dose, single or two shots; roughly five received placebo; per-sample allocation not given. Collection of the samples took place on day 63 after the first injection of vaccine or placebo. After removal of 5 bases from V and 6 bases from J, the junction contained 9 bases not matched to a gene. The CDR3 is 15 residues long. Germline-derived CDR1 and CDR2 are SGHTA and FQGNSA. The record originates from a study of Ad26.COV2.S vaccination and SARS-CoV-2 variants. Repertoires were generated with immunoSEQ multiplex PCR, while TCRdb's copy carries only in-frame clones and drops some. The sample has about 440,000 clones, 80% to 95% seen once.

Material: peripheral blood, obtained in a trial of Ad26.COV2.S vaccine versus placebo. This clonotype was obtained from a person between 18 and 65 years old who received the Ad26.COV2.S COVID-19 vaccine or a placebo. The chain combines TRBV7-2 with TRBJ2-7, with 11 positions matching TRBD2. The CDR3 is CASSPIASGRTEQYF. As DNA, the CDR3 is TGTGCCAGCAGCCCGATCGCTAGCGGGAGGACCGAGCAGTACTTC. Combining the CDR3 with reference TRBV7-2 and TRBJ2-7 gives the whole variable domain GAGVSQSPSNKVTEKGKDVELRCDPISGHTALYWYRQSLGQGLEFLIYFQGNSAPDKSGLPSDRFSAERTGGSVSTLTIQRTQQEDSAVYLCASSPIASGRTEQYFGPGTRLTVT.